This is a list of T cell receptor beta chains from one sample in a study of T cells in tuberculosis. TCRdb's table, derived via immunoSEQ multiplex PCR, lists solely in-frame clones and lacks some. The table has tens of thousands of clones, about 89% seen once. The sequencing input was PBMCs. Every receptor here comes from a donor between 10 and 35 years old with latent tuberculosis or without tuberculosis infection. Each CDR3 is given with its conserved first and last residue. The D gene is left open where the match is weak. Clone size, where shown, is once, few, many, or a class for clones that have expanded.

TGTGCCAGCAGCTTAGCCCCGGGACTGTGGACTGAAGCTTTCTTT,CASSLAPGLWTEAFF,TRBV7-2,NA,TRBJ1-1,NA
TGTGCCAGCAGCTTAGGGCAGGGGGTGAACACTGAAGCTTTCTTT,CASSLGQGVNTEAFF,TRBV11-2,NA,TRBJ1-1,TRBD1
TGCGCCAGCCTTCCCTGGACAGGGGGCACCGGGGAGCTGTTTTTT,CASLPWTGGTGELFF,TRBV5-1,NA,TRBJ2-2,TRBD1
TGTGCCACCGCAGTACTACTAGCGGGGAACTACGAGCAGTACTTC,CATAVLLAGNYEQYF,TRBV25-1,NA,TRBJ2-7,TRBD2
TGTGCCAGCAGCTCACCTTTAGGCCGTAGAGGGGGCTACACTGAAGCTTTCTTT,CASSSPLGRRGGYTEAFF,TRBV7-8,NA,TRBJ1-1,TRBD1
TGTGCCAGCTCACCTGGGACTAGCGGGGCCAACAATGAGCAGTTCTTC,CASSPGTSGANNEQFF,TRBV18,NA,TRBJ2-1,TRBD2
TGTGCCATCAGTGCCACAGGGGTTGTTAGGTACTCTGGGGGAGCCAACGTCCTGACTTTC,CAISATGVVRYSGGANVLTF,TRBV10-3,NA,TRBJ2-6,TRBD1
TGCGCCAGCAGCGCCAAGGACACGAACACTGAAGCTTTCTTT,CASSAKDTNTEAFF,TRBV5-1,NA,TRBJ1-1,NA
TGTGCCAGCAGTTTAGAGGCCAATCAGCCCCAGCATTTT,CASSLEANQPQHF,TRBV27,NA,TRBJ1-5,NA
TGCGCCAGCGGAGCGGGGGGCTCCACAGATACGCAGTATTTT,CASGAGGSTDTQYF,TRBV5-1,once,TRBJ2-3,TRBD2
TGTGCCTGGAGTGGACAGGGGATGGAAGCTTTCTTT,CAWSGQGMEAFF,TRBV30,NA,TRBJ1-1,TRBD1
TGTGCCAGCAGCCAAGCAATGGGTGGAGAGAGAATCTACGAGCAGTACTTC,CASSQAMGGERIYEQYF,TRBV14,NA,TRBJ2-7,NA
TGTGCCAGCAGCTCAGCCGGGACTAGTAACGAGCAGTACTTC,CASSSAGTSNEQYF,TRBV7-3,NA,TRBJ2-7,TRBD2